These 5 T cell receptor beta chains originate from one sample sequenced in a study of CD8 T cells in Susac syndrome (dated by TCRdb to the late 2010s). Library preparation used the immunoSEQ multiplex PCR assay. RNA was extracted with the RNeasy kit and about 0.5 to 1 ug was reverse transcribed using random hexamers. TCRdb passed the public sequencing reads through fastp at Q25 and MiXCR, retaining productive beta sequences. Rows are combined by CDR3 protein, so each entry shows the most common genes and DNA. A total of about 210,000 distinct CDR3 sequences appear in this sample, 85% to 95% of them only once. Clones ranked in the top ten supply approximately 0.08% of the sample. Source material: CD4+ T cells from PBMCs. Receptors were obtained from a human donor with multiple sclerosis.

The genes are TRBV6-1 and TRBJ2-7; D possibly matches TRBD1 or TRBD2 (5 bases each). The CDR3 covers 14 residues. The germline gives CDR1 MNHNS, CDR2 SASEGT. Trimming shortened V by 6 bases and J by 0 bases, and 12 bases separated the two germline ends. The CDR3 region is CASRARGSSYEQYF. CDR3 coding DNA: TGTGCCAGCAGAGCGAGGGGCAGCTCCTACGAGCAGTACTTC.

The sample holds one count of this clonotype. V usage is TRBV20-1 and J usage is TRBJ2-1, with D possibly being TRBD2 (5 bases). This CDR3 has 12 residues. With 6 bases removed from V and 5 bases from J, the gap between germline ends came to 11 bases. The V gene's germline CDR1 is DFQATT and CDR2 SNEGSKA (reference sequence). The CDR3 loop reads CSALGLNNEQFF. In nucleotides, the CDR3 is TGCAGTGCACTAGGTCTTAACAATGAGCAGTTCTTC.

The rearrangement joins TRBV20-1 to TRBJ2-3, with 8 positions matching TRBD2. The CDR3 consists of 15 residues. With V trimmed by 3 bases and J by 2 bases, 7 bases remained unmatched. Germline CDR1 DFQATT, CDR2 SNEGSKA (reference sequence). CDR3 in amino acids: CSASNPAGATDTQYF. The CDR3, as DNA: TGCAGTGCTAGTAACCCAGCGGGGGCCACAGATACGCAGTATTTT.

The gene calls are TRBV20-1 and TRBJ2-5, with a tentative D call TRBD2 (5 bases). V shed 4 bases and J shed 2 bases, with 8 bases lying between them. The V gene's germline CDR1 is DFQATT and CDR2 SNEGSKA (reference sequence). This CDR3 has 12 residues. The CDR3 DNA reads TGCAGTGCTATGGACTCTCAAGAGACCCAGTACTTC. Its translation: CSAMDSQETQYF.

This CDR3 reads CASGQVTGSSNQPQHF. DNA for the CDR3: TGTGCCAGCGGACAAGTAACAGGTTCGAGCAATCAGCCCCAGCATTTT. The chain carries TRBV12-3 or TRBV12-4 and TRBJ1-5; D is perhaps TRBD1 (5 bases). This CDR3 contains 16 residues. The V and J ends lost 8 bases and 1 base respectively, with 18 bases between them.